The TCR beta chain under discussion was sequenced for a study of shared clonotypes between healthy human individuals (dated by TCRdb to the early 2020s). Study-wide context: The cohort comprised a couple of women and a few men aged 18 to 49 years. To increase sequencing depth and limit assay-specific biases, TCR repertoire library preparation and sequencing were carried out by different laboratories using diverse techniques. To estimate repertoire size and how much clonotype sharing occurs between individuals, the study deeply sequenced the blood TCR repertoires of five healthy adults. Between about 0.8 and 8.9 billion PBMCs per donor were obtained by leukapheresis. For each donor, three plates each were used for CD4 naive and CD4 memory, two plates were used for CD8 naive, and one plate was used for CD8 memory.

Using the deep immunoSEQ assay, TCR CDR3 regions were amplified from genomic DNA by multiplex PCR. Extracted genomic DNA from each cell subset was spread evenly across all wells of several immunoSEQ 96-well plates, with each plate serving as a replicate. For sorted subsets, roughly 0.2 ug genomic DNA, equal to tens of thousands of T cell genomes, was loaded into each replicate PCR. The purified libraries were quantified using a Qubit 3.0 fluorometer, sized with a Bioanalyzer 2100, and then quantified again using the KAPA Library Quantification kit. Every immunoSEQ 96-well plate was sequenced on a dedicated single-read 150-cycle Illumina NextSeq 550 flow cell. Processing in the source paper ran as follows. Because only junctional sequences without quality scores were contained in the immunoSEQ output, filtering matching that applied to full-length reads could not be performed. Sequences were annotated with PyIR, a Python wrapper for IgBLAST v1.9, and V/J genes and CDR3 were assigned using IMGT germline references. Reads were filtered out if the reads had weak V/J assignments (E-value above 1e-6), no CDR3, stop codons, out-of-frame junctions, or ambiguous translated residues. A V3J clonotype was defined by an identical inferred V gene, J gene, and CDR3 amino acid sequence. To compute the percentage overlap between repertoires, the number of shared unique clonotypes was divided by the size of the smaller repertoire. Richness of each repertoire was evaluated using RTK rarefaction, the Chao1 estimator, and Recon v2.1 estimates of unobserved clonotypes. Generation probabilities were computed with OLGA for all TCRbeta clonotypes obtained by the gDNA method from a few donors. TCRdb retrieved this table from immuneACCESS and kept in-frame rearrangements only. Not all clones are present; in checked studies, unresolved V genes account for under half, and no reason is known for the remainder. V, J and clone size derive from that table, while D and trimming were established from the DNA sequence. Within this sample are around 1.6 million clones, with approximately 98% of them counted one time only. The top ten hold about 0.4% of the sample.

The V end gives up 4 bases and the J end 1 base, leaving 3 bases in the junction not matched to a gene. From the cysteine through the phenylalanine, the CDR3 covers 15 amino acids. The retained sequence is limited to the CDR3, 45 bases, with the frame set at the first base. CDR1 and CDR2 were assigned from the germline V gene as SGHDT and YYEEEE. The donors were healthy, HIV-negative adults who had no recently reported acute infections or vaccinations. Only Caucasian adults living in Nashville, Tennessee, USA were represented among the donors. Magnetic negative selection was used to enrich CD4+ T cells, after which naive cells were positively selected on CD45RA and the negative fraction became the memory subset. After blood collection by leukapheresis, PBMCs were isolated using Ficoll-Histopaque density gradient centrifugation and then cryopreserved in the vapor phase of liquid nitrogen. Purity and quantity of every magnetically sorted T cell population were checked by analytical flow cytometry. Genomic DNA was isolated from every sorted fraction and measured by UV absorbance on a Nanodrop 2000c.

As to this clone: What this receptor recognizes is not known. No qualities accompany the bases; no much larger clone lies one base away.

The paper's findings and limits, for the study overall: The small number of donors limited the genetic and exposure-history diversity represented. Compared with non-shared clonotypes, clonotypes shared by all four sorted-subset donors had higher generation probabilities. Pairwise subsampling led to the expectation that sequencing depth would affect the degree of clonotype sharing among donors. Naive subsets generally had larger estimated clonotype richness than memory subsets did. Even with the large sequencing depth, rarefaction of the sorted-subset datasets indicated that sequencing was incomplete. Approximately 5% of naive CD4, 3.5% of naive CD8, 2% to 2.5% of memory CD4, and about 0.4% of memory CD8 clonotypes were shared across several donors. Only blood was sampled, and tissue TCR repertoires likely differ from those in blood.

Sequenced material: naive CD4+ T cells sorted from blood. The cell subset or site label, as the study defines it: CD45RA+ positively selected. The chain is made from TRBV5-6 and TRBJ2-7, and 12 junctional nucleotides match TRBD2. The sequence derives from a young man in good health. The nucleotide sequence is TGTGCCAGCAGCACGACTAGCGGGAGTTCCTACGAGCAGTACTTC. It is translated as CASSTTSGSSYEQYF.